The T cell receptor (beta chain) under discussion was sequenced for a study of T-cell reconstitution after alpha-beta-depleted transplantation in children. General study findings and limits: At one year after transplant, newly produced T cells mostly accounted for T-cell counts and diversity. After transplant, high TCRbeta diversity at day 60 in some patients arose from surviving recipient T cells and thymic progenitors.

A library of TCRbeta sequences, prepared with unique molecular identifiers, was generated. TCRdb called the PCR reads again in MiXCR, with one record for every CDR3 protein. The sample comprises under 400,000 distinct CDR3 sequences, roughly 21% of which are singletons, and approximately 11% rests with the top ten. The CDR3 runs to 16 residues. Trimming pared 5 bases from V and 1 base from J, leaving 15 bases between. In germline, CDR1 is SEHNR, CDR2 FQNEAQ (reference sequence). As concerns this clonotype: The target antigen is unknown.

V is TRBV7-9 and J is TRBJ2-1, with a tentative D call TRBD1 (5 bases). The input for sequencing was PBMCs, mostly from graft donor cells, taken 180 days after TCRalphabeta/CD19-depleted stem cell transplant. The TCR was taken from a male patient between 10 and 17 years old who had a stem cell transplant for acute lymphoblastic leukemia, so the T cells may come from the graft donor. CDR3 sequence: CASSRIGDRSYNEQFF. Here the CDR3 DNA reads TGTGCCAGCAGCCGAATTGGCGACAGATCCTACAATGAGCAGTTCTTC.